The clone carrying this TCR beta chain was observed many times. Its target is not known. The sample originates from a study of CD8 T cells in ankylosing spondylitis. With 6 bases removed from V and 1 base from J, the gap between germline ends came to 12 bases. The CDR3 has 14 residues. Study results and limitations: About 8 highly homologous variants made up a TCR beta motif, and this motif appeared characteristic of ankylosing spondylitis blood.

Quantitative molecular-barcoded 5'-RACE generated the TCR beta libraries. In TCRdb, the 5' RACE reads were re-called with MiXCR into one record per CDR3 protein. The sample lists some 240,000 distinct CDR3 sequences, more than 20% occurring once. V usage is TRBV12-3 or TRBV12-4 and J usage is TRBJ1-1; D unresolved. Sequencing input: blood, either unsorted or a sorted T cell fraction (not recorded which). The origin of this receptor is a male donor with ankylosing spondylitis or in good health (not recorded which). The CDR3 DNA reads TGTGCCAGCAGCTTATCGAGCGGGAACACTGAAGCTTTCTTT. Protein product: CASSLSSGNTEAFF.